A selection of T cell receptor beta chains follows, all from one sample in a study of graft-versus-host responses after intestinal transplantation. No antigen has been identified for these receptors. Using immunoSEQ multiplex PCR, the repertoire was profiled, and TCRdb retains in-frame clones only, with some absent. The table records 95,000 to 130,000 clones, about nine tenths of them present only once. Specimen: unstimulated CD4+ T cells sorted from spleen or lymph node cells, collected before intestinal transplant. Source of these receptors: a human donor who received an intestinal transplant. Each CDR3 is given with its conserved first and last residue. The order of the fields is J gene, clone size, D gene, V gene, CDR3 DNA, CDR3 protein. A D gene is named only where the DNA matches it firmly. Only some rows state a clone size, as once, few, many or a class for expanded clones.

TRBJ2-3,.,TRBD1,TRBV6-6,TGTGCCAGCAGTGGGACCAGGGCAGGGGGATTAAATACGCAGTATTTT,CASSGTRAGGLNTQYF
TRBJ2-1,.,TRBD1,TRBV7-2,TGTGCCAGCAGCTTAAGGGGAAGGAGACAGGGGGCGAGTGAGCAGTTCTTC,CASSLRGRRQGASEQFF
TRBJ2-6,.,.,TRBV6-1,TGTGCCAGCAGTGAACAGGGTACAGGGGCCAACGTCCTGACTTTC,CASSEQGTGANVLTF
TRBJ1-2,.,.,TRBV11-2,TGTGCCAGCAGCTTAGAGAGTTGGACAGCTAACTATGGCTACACCTTC,CASSLESWTANYGYTF
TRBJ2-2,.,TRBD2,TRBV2,TGTGCCAGCAGTGAACCGAAAACCAAAAGTCCTAGCGGGAGCCCTTGGGGGGAGCTGTTTTTT,CASSEPKTKSPSGSPWGELFF
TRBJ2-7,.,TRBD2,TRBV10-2,TGCGCCAGCAGTGAGACTAGCGGGGGGGCCTACGAGCAGTACTTC,CASSETSGGAYEQYF
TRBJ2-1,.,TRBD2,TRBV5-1,TGCGCCAGCAGCCTCCACTTAGCGGGAGGGGAGTTCTTC,CASSLHLAGGEFF
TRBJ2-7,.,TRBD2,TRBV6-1,TGTGCCAGCAGTGGGGGACTACCTAAGGGGCAGGGCAGCTACGAGCAGTACTTC,CASSGGLPKGQGSYEQYF
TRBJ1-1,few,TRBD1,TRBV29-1,TGCAGCGTTGGGGGACAGGACACTGAAGCTTTCTTT,CSVGGQDTEAFF
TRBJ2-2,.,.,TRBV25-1,TGTGCCAGCAGTGAGGCAGGGGTGAACACCGGGGAGCTGTTTTTT,CASSEAGVNTGELFF
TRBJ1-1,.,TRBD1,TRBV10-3,TGTGCCATCAGTGGAATCTGGACAGGGAACACTGAAGCTTTCTTT,CAISGIWTGNTEAFF
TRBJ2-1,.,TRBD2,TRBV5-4,TGTGCCAGCAGCTTAGGGGCTAGCGGATACTACAATGAGCAGTTCTTC,CASSLGASGYYNEQFF
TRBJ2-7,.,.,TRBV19,TGTGCCAGTAATACTCCCCCTTACGAGCAGTACTTC,CASNTPPYEQYF
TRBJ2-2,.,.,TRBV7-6,TGTGCCAGCAGTTCAAAAACTGGACTTACTAAGACCGGGGAGCTGTTTTTT,CASSSKTGLTKTGELFF
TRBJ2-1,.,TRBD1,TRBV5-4,TGTGCCAGCAGCCCGGGACAGGGGACGGATGAGCAGTTCTTC,CASSPGQGTDEQFF
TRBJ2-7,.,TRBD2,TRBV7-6,TGTGCCAGCAGCATCCTAGCGGGAGGAACCTACGAGCAGTACTTC,CASSILAGGTYEQYF
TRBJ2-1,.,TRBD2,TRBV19,TGTGCCAGTAGTATGTTACTAGCGGGGCCCTACAATGAGCAGTTCTTC,CASSMLLAGPYNEQFF
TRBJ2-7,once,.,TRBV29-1,TGCAGCGTTTGCCTTGACAGCTACGACGAGCAGTACTTC,CSVCLDSYDEQYF
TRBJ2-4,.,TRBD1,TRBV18,TGTGCCAGCTCACCGGGACAGGCAGGTTCAAACATTCAGTACTTC,CASSPGQAGSNIQYF
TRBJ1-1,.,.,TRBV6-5,TGTGCCAGCAGTTACGGAGGTTACACTGAAGCTTTCTTT,CASSYGGYTEAFF
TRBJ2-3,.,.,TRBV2,TGTGCCAGCAGTGAAGCGCTTCGGGGATCGCAGTATTTT,CASSEALRGSQYF
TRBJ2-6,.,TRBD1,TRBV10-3,TGTGCCACCTCGAGTTTGACAGGGCTCTCTGGGGCCAACGTCCTGACTTTC,CATSSLTGLSGANVLTF
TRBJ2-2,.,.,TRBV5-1,TGCGCCAGCAGCGACAGTCCTCCGAACACCGGGGAGCTGTTTTTT,CASSDSPPNTGELFF
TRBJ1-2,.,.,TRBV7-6,TGTGCCAGCAGCTTAGGGTGGAGCTATGGCTACACCTTC,CASSLGWSYGYTF
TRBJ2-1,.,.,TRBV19,TGTGCCAGTAGTCCCCCAAGTGCCGGGAATGAGCAGTTCTTC,CASSPPSAGNEQFF
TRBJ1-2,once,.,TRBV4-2,TGTGCCAGCAGCCGCAACAGGGCCGCGGGCTTGGGCTACACCTTC,CASSRNRAAGLGYTF
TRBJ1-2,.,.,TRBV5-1,TGCGCCAGCAGCTTTGATGGAGCCGCTAACTATGGCTACACCTTC,CASSFDGAANYGYTF
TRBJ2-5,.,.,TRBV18,TGTGCCAGCTCACGGACAGAAGAGACCCAGTACTTC,CASSRTEETQYF
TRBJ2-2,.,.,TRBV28,TGTGCCAGCAGTTCGGGGGACGGGCGGAACACCGGGGAGCTGTTTTTT,CASSSGDGRNTGELFF
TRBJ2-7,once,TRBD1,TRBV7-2,TGTGCCAGCAGCAGGGGACAGGGGCTCTACGAGCAGTACTTC,CASSRGQGLYEQYF
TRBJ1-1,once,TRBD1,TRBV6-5,TGTGCCAGCAGTTACTCGACAGGGCACACTGAAGCTTTCTTT,CASSYSTGHTEAFF
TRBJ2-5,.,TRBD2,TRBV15,TGTGCCACTTCACTAGCGGGGCGTCGGGCCCAGTACTTC,CATSLAGRRAQYF
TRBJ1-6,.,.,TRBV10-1,TGCGCCAGAGAGGACAGTAATAATTCACCCCTCCACTTT,CAREDSNNSPLHF
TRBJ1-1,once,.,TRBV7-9,TGTGCCAGCAGCCGATCCGGGATCACTGAAGCTTTCTTT,CASSRSGITEAFF
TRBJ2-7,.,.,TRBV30,TGTGCCTGGAGTAATTTAAGGTGGGCTAGCCCGACCTACGAGCAGTACTTC,CAWSNLRWASPTYEQYF
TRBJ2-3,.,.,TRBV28,TGTGCCAGCAGGAAGCGGGACAGGCCCACAGATACGCAGTATTTT,CASRKRDRPTDTQYF
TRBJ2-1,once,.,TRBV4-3,TGCGCCAGCAGCCAAGTTGTCCTTCTTTACAATGAGCAGTTCTTC,CASSQVVLLYNEQFF
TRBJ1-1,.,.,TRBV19,TGTGCCAGTAGTCAGCGGGGATTGGACACTGAAGCTTTCTTT,CASSQRGLDTEAFF
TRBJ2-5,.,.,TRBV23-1,TGCGCCAGCAGTCATAGACAGGATCCACAAGAGACCCAGTACTTC,CASSHRQDPQETQYF
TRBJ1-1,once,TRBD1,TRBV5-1,TGCGCCAGCAGCGCCACAGGGGACTTCGGGGCTTTCTTT,CASSATGDFGAFF
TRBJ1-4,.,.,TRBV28,TGTGCCAGCAGTTTGCCGCAGGGAGGTGAAAAACTGTTTTTT,CASSLPQGGEKLFF
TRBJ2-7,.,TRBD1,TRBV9,TGTGCCAGCAGCGCGGGACAGTCCACCTACGAGCAGTACTTC,CASSAGQSTYEQYF